A single sample is the source of the 27 T cell receptor delta chains below, sequenced in a study of γδ T cells in repeated Plasmodium falciparum infection. TCRdb redid clone calling on the multiplex PCR reads using CATT. The sample lists 40,000 to 55,000 delta-chain clones; roughly 2% were seen once. Bulk repertoires came from Vgamma9/Vdelta2+ or Vdelta2-negative gammadelta T cells flow-sorted from PBMC. The sequenced material came from gamma-delta T cells from blood. These receptors were collected from a pool of human donors (malaria-infected and uninfected, not separated).

This clone came up a few times. The protein given by TCRdb reflects a much larger clone and differs at residue 5 from this DNA's translation, likely from a read error; the protein shown is the DNA's translation. The V gene was identified as TRDV3, while no J gene was called; no check of the table's D call, TRDD3, against the DNA was made. CDR1 and CDR2 (germline): TVYSNPD, GDNSRS (reference sequence). The CDR3 loop spans 17 amino acids. The CDR3 nucleotides read TGTGCCTTTCACTGGTACTGGGGGATACGTCCAAATAGGTGGCTCATCTTT. Translated: CAFHWYWGIRPNRWLIF.

At least ten counts were recorded for this clone. This probably arose from a read error, given a far larger clone one base away. Different DNA sequences within this sample yield the same CDR3. V usage is TRDV1 and J usage is TRDJ2; 12 positions match TRDD3. CDR1 and CDR2 from the germline V gene are TSWWSYY and QGS. The length of the CDR3 is 23 residues. V lost 6 bases to trimming and J lost 0 bases; unmatched junction nucleotides: 23. The CDR3: CALGKRLGLPHWGIPALTAQLFF. The CDR3 nucleotides read TGTGCTCTTGGAAAAAGATTAGGCCTACCGCACTGGGGGATACCGGCTTTGACAGCACAACTCTTCTTT.

This clone occurred many times. The TCRdb record carries a much larger clone's protein, which differs from this DNA's translation at residue 17; a read error is the likely cause, and the protein listed here is the DNA translation. A V gene of TRDV1 was called, but no J gene was assigned; the table's D call, TRDD3, has no DNA check behind it. This CDR3 is 18 amino acids long. The germline CDR1 and CDR2 sequences are TSWWSYY and QGS. CDR3 in amino acids: CALGNPYWGIGDTDKLTF. In DNA form, the CDR3 reads TGTGCTCTTGGGAACCCCTACTGGGGGATTGGGGACACCGATAAACTCACCTTT.

Only a few counts were recorded for this clone. The protein that TCRdb holds for this DNA derives from a much larger clone and differs from the translated DNA at residue 11, which likely indicates a read error; the protein shown here is translated from the DNA. V gene TRDV3 combines with J gene TRDJ1, with D tentatively TRDD3 (6 bases). Germline matching of the DNA provided the J gene here, since TCRdb leaves it blank. The V end lost 2 bases, the J end lost 0 bases, and 34 bases lay between the germline ends. Germline CDR1 and CDR2: TVYSNPD and GDNSRS (reference sequence). This CDR3 region has 21 residues. The CDR3 DNA sequence: TGTGCCTTTCCGATCCCTCCTAAAGCTGGGGAATACGGAAAGTACACCGATAAACTCATCTTT. Protein sequence: CAFPIPPKAGEYGKYTDKLIF.

The table lists this clone with a few counts. This likely traces to a read error, being one base from a far larger clone. The sample holds other DNA sequences that translate to the same CDR3. The gene calls are TRDV3 and TRDJ1, with a tentative D call TRDD3 (7 bases). The J gene comes from matching the DNA to germline here; TCRdb lacks it. V was trimmed by 1 base and J by 0 bases, leaving 33 bases between them. Per germline, CDR1 TVYSNPD and CDR2 GDNSRS (reference sequence). This CDR3 has 21 residues. The CDR3 region is CAFTYPSYWGIASLYTDKLIF. The DNA for the CDR3 is TGTGCCTTTACCTACCCCTCCTACTGGGGAATAGCATCCTTGTACACCGATAAACTCATCTTT. Supplemented by reference TRDV3 and TRDJ1, the full variable domain reads CDKVTQSSPDQTVASGSEVVLLCTYDTVYSNPDLFWYRIRPDYSFQFVFYGDNSRSEGADFTQGRFSVKHILTQKAFHLVISPVRTEDSATYYCAFTYPSYWGIASLYTDKLIFGKGTRVTVEP.

Turning to this clone: This likely reflects a read error, since a far larger clone is one base away. Other DNA sequences in this specimen translate into the identical CDR3. This chain uses TRDV1 with TRDJ1, with 10 positions matching TRDD3. Germline assignment: CDR1 TSWWSYY and CDR2 QGS. The CDR3 is 15 residues long. CDR3 coding DNA: TGTGCTCTTGCAACTGGGGGATCGAGCACCGATAAGCTCATCTTT. Amino acids: CALATGGSSTDKLIF.

In this sample, this clone turned up many times. A far larger clone is one nucleotide away, so this likely arose from a read error. The same CDR3 also results from other DNA sequences found in this sample. For the CDR3, the DNA is TGTGCTCTTGGGGAGCTAAGGTCTATCACCGATAAACTCATCTTT. It is translated as CALGELRSITDKLIF. The chain combines TRDV1 with TRDJ1; D is uncertain. The CDR3 spans 15 residues. Germline assignment: CDR1 TSWWSYY and CDR2 QGS. The V gene lost 3 bases and the J gene lost 1 base, with 12 bases spanning the gap.

This clone was observed a handful of times. TCRdb's entry gives the protein of a much larger clone, which mismatches this DNA's translation at residue 13, likely from a read error; the protein reported here is translated from the DNA. The chain combines TRDV1 with TRDJ1; 9 bases line up with TRDD3. The J gene, missing from TCRdb, was assigned here through DNA to germline matching. CDR1 and CDR2 from the germline V gene are TSWWSYY and QGS. The trim removed 0 bases at V and 0 bases at J, leaving 20 bases unmatched. The CDR3 loop spans 22 amino acids. The CDR3: CALGELCPHLLGETIYTDKLIF. The CDR3 DNA sequence: TGTGCTCTTGGGGAACTCTGCCCTCATCTACTGGGGGAAACCATATACACCGATAAACTCATCTTT.

A remark on this clone: For this DNA, TCRdb reports the protein of a much larger clone, which diverges at residue 10, most likely from a read error; the protein presented here is translated directly from the DNA. The CDR3 loop reads CACDTLAGGHGRTDKLIF. The CDR3 coding sequence is TGTGCCTGTGACACCCTGGCTGGGGGACACGGTAGGACCGATAAACTCATCTTT. The chain recombines TRDV2 with TRDJ1; TRDD3 agrees at 8 bases. TCRdb lists no J gene, so it was determined here by aligning the DNA to germline. Germline V CDR1 and CDR2: GEAIGNYY, EKD. V dropped 0 bases and J dropped 2; count of bases not matched to a gene: 13. The CDR3 loop spans 18 amino acids.

Notes on this clone: The mismatch at residues 12 and 13 between this DNA's translation and the TCRdb protein of a much larger clone likely reflects a read error; the protein shown is translated from the DNA. The J gene was not called, though the V gene is TRDV2; the table's D call, TRDD3, has no DNA check behind it. Germline V gives CDR1 GEAIGNYY, CDR2 EKD. The CDR3 is made up of 15 amino acids. For the CDR3, the DNA is TGTGCCTGTCGCTGGGGGGGTCCGTACACCGATGAACCCATCTTT. Its protein is CACRWGGPYTDEPIF.

Details on this clone: Translating this DNA gives a protein that differs at residue 8 from the TCRdb one, which belongs to a much larger clone; a read error is likely, and the protein shown is this translation. The V call is TRDV1, the J call TRDJ1; D not certain. No J segment appears in TCRdb, so it was assigned here by matching the sequence to germline. Trimming cost V 1 base and J 0 bases, with 27 bases left between them. Per the germline V gene, CDR1 is TSWWSYY and CDR2 is QGS. CDR3 size: 21 residues. The CDR3: CALGEPFPRGLLHPYTDKLIF. For the CDR3, the DNA is TGTGCTCTTGGGGAACCTTTCCCACGTGGTTTGCTGCACCCTTACACCGATAAACTCATCTTT.

This clone was detected many times. Given a far larger clone just one base away, this is likely a sequencing read error. The same CDR3 also results from other DNA sequences found in this sample. The genes are TRDV2 and TRDJ1; a possible D gene is TRDD3 (5 bases). The CDR3 spans 18 residues. V gave up 4 bases and J gave up 0 bases, with 23 bases separating them. Germline assignment: CDR1 GEAIGNYY and CDR2 EKD. The DNA of the CDR3 is TGTGCCTGTGATAGCCTCGGGGACGGACCTAAGTACACCGATAAACTCATCTTT. Encoded protein: CACDSLGDGPKYTDKLIF.

This clone was picked up many times. The gene calls are TRDV2 and TRDJ1; TRDD3 matches 11 bases. This CDR3 spans 21 amino acids. V was pared by 3 bases and J by 1 base, with 21 bases of the junction left unmatched. Germline assignment: CDR1 GEAIGNYY and CDR2 EKD. The CDR3 is CACDPLPTAIGGYGGTDKLIF. The CDR3 nucleotides read TGTGCCTGTGACCCACTTCCTACTGCAATTGGGGGATACGGGGGCACCGATAAACTCATCTTT.

This clone was detected only a few times. This DNA's translation and the protein TCRdb lists, from a much larger clone, do not match at residue 9, likely due to a read error; the protein shown is translated from the DNA. The J gene is TRDJ1, the V gene TRDV1; 10 nucleotides match TRDD3. TCRdb records no J gene; here it was assigned by comparing the DNA to germline. J gave up 0 bases and V 1 base, and 14 bases lay outside the gene matches. There are 20 residues in the CDR3. Germline-derived CDR1 and CDR2 are TSWWSYY and QGS. This CDR3 is CALGEHGYSYWGIHTDKLIF. The DNA for the CDR3 is TGTGCTCTTGGGGAACATGGCTACTCGTACTGGGGGATTCACACCGATAAACTCATCTTT.

A few counts support this clone. A far larger clone is off by one base, so a read error is likely. Other DNA sequences in this sample translate to the same CDR3. V and J are TRDV2 and TRDJ1; TRDD3 might be the D (5 bases). The J gene comes from matching the DNA to germline here; TCRdb lacks it. The CDR3 has 20 residues. Trimming left V 0 bases short and J 2 bases short, with 27 bases between. Germline lookup yields CDR1 GEAIGNYY and CDR2 EKD. The CDR3 nucleotides are TGTGCCTGTGACACCCTCCAGGTGGGTACTGGTGGTCAATATACCGATAAACTCATCTTT. Encoded protein: CACDTLQVGTGGQYTDKLIF.

This clone was detected only a few times. The rearrangement uses TRDV1 and TRDJ1; 12 nucleotides match TRDD3. TCRdb is silent on the J gene; assignment here came from matching the DNA to germline. Germline CDR1 is TSWWSYY and CDR2 is QGS. The CDR3 has 18 residues. In DNA, the CDR3 is TGTGCCGAGATCCTCCCTACCCGACTGGGGGATACCCCCGATAAACTCATCTTT. Translated, it gives CAEILPTRLGDTPDKLIF.

This clone showed up just a few times. The likely explanation is a read error, given a far larger clone one base away. Other DNA sequences of this sample code for an identical CDR3. CDR3 loop: CACDLLGVLTDKLIF. Here the CDR3 DNA reads TGTGCCTGTGATCTACTGGGGGTTCTCACCGATAAACTCATCTTT. V gene TRDV2 combines with J gene TRDJ1, with 8 nucleotides matching TRDD3. TCRdb carries no J gene annotation; the J gene was assigned here by matching the DNA with germline. The ends lost 4 bases at V and 1 base at J; junction bases unmatched: 7. Germline V CDR1 and CDR2: GEAIGNYY, EKD. The CDR3 is made up of 15 amino acids.

A word on this clone: The protein given by TCRdb reflects a much larger clone and differs at residue 13 from this DNA's translation, likely from a read error; the protein shown is the DNA's translation. The identical CDR3 is also encoded by other nucleotide sequences in the sample. The rearrangement links TRDV2 to TRDJ1, with TRDD3 matching 11 bases. TCRdb is silent on the J gene; assignment here came from matching the DNA to germline. The CDR3 has 17 residues. CDR1 GEAIGNYY and CDR2 EKD come from the germline V gene. The CDR3 nucleotides read TGTGCCTGTGACACTCTGGGGGATACTTCGTACACCGAGAAACTCATCTTT. Protein sequence: CACDTLGDTSYTEKLIF.

This clone was observed a few times. TCRdb records a much larger clone's protein for this DNA, with a difference at residue 5 that likely arises from a read error; the protein given is the translation of the DNA. The chain couples TRDV1 to TRDJ1; D is possibly TRDD3 (6 bases). Here the J gene came from matching the DNA to germline, since TCRdb omits it. Germline V gives CDR1 TSWWSYY, CDR2 QGS. There are 15 residues in the CDR3. Trimming pared 5 bases from V and 5 bases from J, leaving 18 bases between. In nucleotides, the CDR3 is TGTGCTCTTGGGACCACTTATCCGCTGGGGGATAAACTCATCTTT. The encoded protein is CALGTTYPLGDKLIF.

This clone came up a few times. This DNA's translation differs at residue 6 from TCRdb's protein, which comes from a much larger clone; a read error is likely, and the protein shown is translated from the DNA. V is TRAV36/DV7 and J is TRDJ1, with TRDD3 identical over 10 bases. TCRdb is silent on the J gene; assignment here came from matching the DNA to germline. V lost 0 bases to trimming and J lost 4 bases; unmatched junction nucleotides: 12. The CDR3 is made up of 17 amino acids. Germline-derived CDR1 and CDR2 are VTNFRS and LTSSGIE (reference sequence). Written as DNA, the CDR3 is TGTGCTGTGGAGGCCCAGGGGGATACGACGGCGGACGATAAACTCATCTTT. This sequence encodes CAVEAQGDTTADDKLIF. The full variable domain, with the rest looked up from reference TRAV36/DV7 and TRDJ1, is EDKVVQSPLSLVVHEGDTVTLNCSYEVTNFRSLLWYKQEKKAPTFLFMLTSSGIEKKSGRLSSILDKKELSSILNITATQTGDSAIYLCAVEAQGDTTADDKLIFGKGTRVTVEP.

At least ten counts were recorded for this clone. The rearrangement links TRDV1 to TRDJ1; D is unresolved. Per the germline V gene, CDR1 is TSWWSYY and CDR2 is QGS. V lost 6 bases and J lost 1, with 12 bases in between. The CDR3 totals 14 residues. This CDR3 is CALGVTALTDKLIF. Written as DNA, the CDR3 is TGTGCTCTTGGCGTTACCGCGCTCACCGATAAACTCATCTTT.

This clone occurred many times. A read error likely explains why the TCRdb protein, taken from a much larger clone, differs from this DNA's translation at residue 13; the protein shown is translated from the DNA. The chain is built from TRDV1 and TRDJ1; perhaps D is TRDD2 or TRDD3 (5 bases each). The CDR3 totals 17 residues. Germline-derived CDR1 and CDR2 are TSWWSYY and QGS. With 2 bases removed from V and 10 bases from J, the gap between germline ends came to 26 bases. The CDR3 protein is CALGESIPFIQGCVLIF. The CDR3 DNA reads TGTGCTCTTGGGGAATCGATTCCTTTTATCCAGGGATGTGTACTCATCTTT.

The chain combines TRDV2 with TRDJ1, with 12 bases aligning to TRDD3. The J gene was missing in TCRdb and was found by matching the end of the DNA to germline. CDR3 length: 17 amino acids. Germline-derived CDR1 and CDR2 are GEAIGNYY and EKD. Unmatched junction bases numbered 10, after V lost 3 bases and J lost 3 bases. As DNA, the CDR3 is TGTGCCTGTGACCTACTGGGGGATACTTGGTCGGCCGATAAACTCATCTTT. Protein: CACDLLGDTWSADKLIF.

On this clone: The TCRdb protein comes from a much larger clone and disagrees with this DNA's translation at residue 7, likely due to a read error; the protein given here is derived from the DNA. The J gene is TRDJ1, the V gene TRDV1, with no clear D. TCRdb carries no J gene annotation; the J gene was assigned here by matching the DNA with germline. This CDR3 has 20 amino acids. CDR1 TSWWSYY and CDR2 QGS come from the germline V gene. Deletions cut 4 bases from V and 3 bases from J, with 30 bases between. The CDR3 DNA sequence: TGTGCTCTTGGGGTATTACTCCGTCACCCCAGGGGTCCGAGGGCCGATAAACTCATCTTT. As protein: CALGVLLRHPRGPRADKLIF.

This clone was found many times. The chain is built from TRDV1 and TRDJ2, with D unclear. Trimming removed 2 bases at V and 1 base at J, with 17 bases between. The CDR3 sequence is 18 residues long. Germline CDR1 and CDR2: TSWWSYY and QGS. The CDR3 spells CALGELMGPENLTAQLFF. CDR3 bases: TGTGCTCTTGGGGAATTAATGGGACCCGAGAATTTGACAGCACAACTCTTCTTT.

This clone was detected ten times or more. A far more abundant clone sits one base away, making this likely a read error. The same CDR3 can be traced to other DNA sequences in this sample. V usage is TRDV1 and J usage is TRDJ1, with 8 bases matching TRDD3. Germline CDR1 is TSWWSYY and CDR2 is QGS. This CDR3 spans 18 amino acids. In DNA, the CDR3 is TGTGCCCTTGGGGAACGTGGAGCGGGGATACTGGGTACCGATAAACTCATCTTT. Its translation is CALGERGAGILGTDKLIF.

A remark on this clone: A read error is likely here: a far larger clone is one base away. Within the sample, other DNA sequences also encode this same CDR3. For the V gene the call is TRDV1; the J gene has no call; TRDD3 is taken as the D call from the table, unchecked against the DNA. Germline-derived CDR1 and CDR2 are TSWWSYY and QGS. CDR3 length equals 22 residues. CDR3 in amino acids: CALSKYRNWGITLGLYTDKLIF. DNA for the CDR3: TGTGCTCTCAGTAAGTACCGCAACTGGGGGATAACTTTGGGATTGTACACCGATAAACTCATCTTC.